This T cell receptor beta chain was sequenced during a study of T cells of healthy individuals. TCRdb reanalysed the 5' RACE reads using MiXCR and keeps one entry per CDR3 protein. The sample yields 60,000 to 70,000 distinct CDR3 sequences, 16% seen once. J gave up 3 bases and V 2 bases, and 5 bases lay outside the gene matches. The CDR3 covers 15 residues. CDR1 is ENHRY, CDR2 SYGVKD, per germline. The source of this sequence is a human donor in good health. The chain joins TRBV10-3 to TRBJ1-1; 8 nucleotides match TRBD1. DNA for the CDR3: TGTGCCATCAGTGAGGGACAGGGTGGGGACACTGAAGCTTTCTTT. Translating gives CAISEGQGGDTEAFF.